Listed here are 12 T cell receptor beta chains from one sample, sequenced in a study of blood T cell repertoires in COVID-19. Measured with immunoSEQ multiplex PCR; TCRdb has only the in-frame clones, and not every one. The repertoire holds some 85,000 clones, with 60% to 85% as singletons. Input material: peripheral blood. These receptors were taken from a human donor in a cohort sampled during active COVID-19.

The chain has TRBV7-2 and TRBJ1-2; D may be TRBD1 (5 bases). The V gene lost 5 bases and the J gene lost 7 bases, with 17 bases spanning the gap. This CDR3 contains 14 residues. Germline V gene data show CDR1 as SGHTA and CDR2 as FQGNSA. As DNA, the CDR3 is TGTGCCAGCAGCCCTAATCAGGGAAGGATTGGCTACACCTTC. This encodes CASSPNQGRIGYTF.

This chain connects TRBV2 to TRBJ2-1; 10 nucleotides align to TRBD2. Germline lookup yields CDR1 SNHLY and CDR2 FYNNEI. Trimming took 0 bases from V and 4 from J; bases not matched to a gene: 6. The CDR3 covers 17 residues. DNA for the CDR3: TGTGCCAGCAGTGAAGCCGTAGCGGGAGGTTATTACAATGAGCAGTTCTTC. Translated: CASSEAVAGGYYNEQFF.

To note about this clone: Additional DNA sequences in this sample encode the identical CDR3. V gene TRBV24-1 combines with J gene TRBJ2-2, with 11 positions matching TRBD1. With V trimmed by 7 bases and J by 5 bases, 2 bases remained unmatched. CDR3 length: 14 residues. Germline V gives CDR1 KGHDR, CDR2 SFDVKD. The CDR3 nucleotides read TGTGCCACCAGAGGACAGGGGGCGACCGGGGAGCTGTTTTTT. This translates into CATRGQGATGELFF.

The chain combines TRBV28 with TRBJ1-6; a possible D gene is TRBD1 (5 bases). This CDR3 is 15 amino acids long. The germline CDR1 and CDR2 sequences are MDHEN and SYDVKM. The V end lost 5 bases, the J end lost 5 bases, and 13 bases lay between the germline ends. The CDR3 DNA follows: TGTGCCAGCAGTAGGCCAGGGTTACATAATTCACCCCTCCACTTT. Translation gives CASSRPGLHNSPLHF.

The chain links TRBV30 to TRBJ2-1; 9 bases agree with TRBD1. CDR1 and CDR2 from the germline V gene are GTSNPN and SVGIG (reference sequence). This CDR3 region has 13 residues. J gave up 15 bases and V 0 bases, and 9 bases lay outside the gene matches. Here the CDR3 DNA reads TGTGCCTGGAGTGTAGGGGGGACAGGGTTTTCGTTCTTC. This encodes CAWSVGGTGFSFF.

For this clone: The junction departs from germline at one end; a sequencing error may be responsible. CDR3 nucleotides: TGTGCCAGCAGACGCTTTGTAGACAGGCCTCCCGCTCACTTT. The encoded protein is CASRRFVDRPPAHF. This rearrangement joins TRBV3-1 (or the pseudogene TRBV3-2) to TRBJ1-1, with a weak D call TRBD1 (6 bases). Per germline, CDR1 LGHDT and CDR2 YNNKEL (reference sequence). This CDR3 has 14 amino acids.

The gene calls are TRBV2 and TRBJ1-4; tentatively, D is TRBD1 (6 bases). V dropped 5 bases and J dropped 0 bases, with 13 bases sitting between them. The CDR3 has 16 residues. Germline-derived CDR1 and CDR2 are SNHLY and FYNNEI. The CDR3 region has the DNA TGTGCCAGCAGTCTAAACTCAGGGGCAACTAATGAAAAACTGTTTTTT. Protein sequence: CASSLNSGATNEKLFF.

The V gene is TRBV29-1, the J gene TRBJ2-7; D call uncertain. This CDR3 contains 13 residues. Trimming shortened V by 6 bases and J by 2 bases, and 14 bases separated the two germline ends. Germline lookup yields CDR1 SQVTM and CDR2 ANQGSEA. CDR3 bases: TGCAGCGTAGCCATGAACCCCCCCTACGAGCAGTACTTC. It is translated as CSVAMNPPYEQYF.

This clone was observed a handful of times. This chain uses TRBV27 with TRBJ2-3; possible D gene TRBD2, 6 bases. CDR1 is MNHEY, CDR2 SMNVEV, per germline (reference sequence). The CDR3 has 15 residues. V lost 3 bases to trimming and J lost 4 bases, with 14 bases between them. CDR3 DNA: TGTGCCAGCAGTTTTGGCGGGGCGGCTCCAGATACGCAGTATTTT. Its protein is CASSFGGAAPDTQYF.

Points on this clone: One junction end does not reproduce the germline sequence, and a read error may be involved. This chain joins TRBV7-7 and TRBJ2-2; D is undetermined. The CDR3 runs 16 residues. Germline loops: CDR1 SSHAT, CDR2 FNYEAQ (reference sequence). Written as DNA, the CDR3 is TGTGCTAGCAGCTTAAATCCAAGTGCGGTAACCGGGGAGCTGTTTTTT. Its translation: CASSLNPSAVTGELFF.

This clone was observed a few times. V is TRBV28 and J is TRBJ2-6; D perhaps matches TRBD2 (7 bases). Germline V lookup: CDR1 MDHEN, CDR2 SYDVKM. The CDR3 length is 15 residues. V was cut by 6 bases and J by 4 bases, with 13 bases left in between. In DNA form, the CDR3 reads TGTGCCAGCAGAAATGGGGGGGCCGGGGCCAACGTCCTGACTTTC. This gives the protein CASRNGGAGANVLTF.

The gene calls are TRBV5-1 and TRBJ2-5, with 7 bases fitting TRBD1. V gave up 0 bases and J gave up 6 bases; unmatched junction bases: 11. The CDR3 loop spans 16 amino acids. CDR1 SGHRS and CDR2 YFSETQ come from the germline V gene. DNA for the CDR3: TGCGCCAGCAGCTTGGTGGTAGGGGGCCAAGGAAAGACCCAGTACTTC. It is translated as CASSLVVGGQGKTQYF.